A selection of T cell receptor beta chains follows, all from one sample in a study of response to subunit inactivated influenza vaccine. Using its own MiXCR run on the RT-PCR reads, TCRdb lists one record per CDR3 protein. The table lists about 650,000 distinct CDR3 sequences, around 15% of them singletons, with approximately 7.6% in the top ten. Sequences were derived from PBMCs from blood, sampled around two weeks before vaccination. The receptors were sampled from a man aged 45 to 65 who received an inactivated influenza vaccine. The CDR3 runs from the conserved cysteine through the conserved F or W. A D gene is named only where the DNA matches it firmly. Expanded clones get a size class; other rows say once, few or many, or leave the size out.

j_call v_call clone_size d_call cdr3_aa cdr3_nt
TRBJ1-4 TRBV12-3/TRBV12-4 NA NA CASRSLAEKLFF TGTGCCAGCAGATCGTTGGCTGAAAAACTGTTTTTT
TRBJ1-1 TRBV12-3/TRBV12-4 NA NA CASSSAWGAFF TGTGCCAGCAGTTCGGCCTGGGGAGCTTTCTTT
TRBJ2-1 TRBV9 few NA CASSATQGKDEQFF TGTGCCAGCAGCGCGACACAGGGAAAGGATGAGCAGTTCTTC
TRBJ1-5 TRBV27 NA TRBD1 CASSLRFLATGGFTNQPQHF TGTGCCAGCAGTTTAAGATTCTTAGCCACAGGGGGATTCACCAATCAGCCCCAGCATTTT
TRBJ1-1 TRBV12-3/TRBV12-4 many NA CASSFFGAMNTEAFF TGTGCCAGCAGTTTTTTTGGGGCCATGAACACTGAAGCTTTCTTT
TRBJ2-6 TRBV12-3/TRBV12-4 many TRBD1 CASSPRTGTSGANVLTF TGTGCCAGCAGCCCCCGGACAGGCACCTCTGGGGCCAACGTCCTGACTTTC
TRBJ2-7 TRBV6-1 few TRBD2 CASTEREGITYEQYF TGTGCCAGCACGGAACGGGAGGGGATCACCTACGAGCAGTACTTC
TRBJ2-3 TRBV6-1 NA TRBD2 CASSKASGRTDTQYF TGTGCCAGCAGTAAAGCTAGCGGGAGGACAGATACGCAGTATTTT
TRBJ2-1 TRBV4-1 few TRBD1 CASSQDVRGGGSFYNEQFF TGCGCCAGCAGCCAAGATGTCAGAGGGGGCGGTAGCTTCTACAATGAGCAGTTCTTC
TRBJ1-2 TRBV12-3/TRBV12-4 NA NA CASSLRAGFGYTF TGTGCCAGCAGTTTACGTGCGGGATTTGGCTACACCTTC
TRBJ2-5 TRBV5-4 NA NA CASKLGGGLAYQETQYF TGTGCCAGCAAATTAGGGGGGGGCCTAGCGTACCAAGAGACCCAGTACTTC
TRBJ2-3 TRBV15 many NA CATSRDTYGADTQYF TGTGCCACCAGCAGAGATACTTACGGAGCAGATACGCAGTATTTT
TRBJ2-7 TRBV7-2 many TRBD2 CASSLTSGSYEQYF TGTGCCAGCAGCTTAACTAGCGGCTCCTACGAGCAGTACTTC
TRBJ2-2 TRBV6-1 few TRBD2 CASQGRGSRAGELFF TGTGCCAGCCAAGGGCGGGGGTCGCGGGCCGGGGAGCTGTTTTTT
TRBJ2-3 TRBV27 NA NA CASSSPRFATDTQYF TGTGCCAGCAGTTCTCCCCGTTTTGCCACAGATACGCAGTATTTT
TRBJ2-7 TRBV7-2 many NA CASSLGVTSYEQYF TGTGCCAGCAGCTTAGGTGTCACCTCCTACGAGCAGTACTTC
TRBJ1-2 TRBV7-9 many NA CASSLAGGYGYTF TGTGCCAGCAGTTTAGCAGGCGGCTATGGCTACACCTTC
TRBJ2-1 TRBV15 NA TRBD2 CATSRGAGGYNEQFF TGTGCCACCAGCAGAGGTGCGGGGGGATACAATGAGCAGTTCTTC
TRBJ2-1 TRBV20-1 few NA CSARSRSSYNEQFF TGCAGTGCTAGGTCAAGGAGCTCCTACAATGAGCAGTTCTTC
TRBJ2-1 TRBV5-1 NA NA CASSSSPDTLVNEQFF TGCGCCAGCAGCTCCTCCCCGGACACCCTAGTTAATGAGCAGTTCTTC
TRBJ2-7 TRBV7-8 NA NA CASSSARSYEQYF TGTGCCAGCAGCTCGGCGCGTTCCTACGAGCAGTACTTC
TRBJ2-7 TRBV4-1 few NA CASSQFLGYEQYF TGCGCCAGCAGCCAATTCCTGGGATACGAGCAGTACTTC
TRBJ2-7 TRBV27 many TRBD1 CASSSDRMGIQYF TGTGCCAGCAGTTCGGACAGGATGGGGATTCAGTACTTC
TRBJ2-5 TRBV7-9 few NA CASSPRWGPETQYF TGTGCCAGCAGCCCACGGTGGGGGCCGGAGACCCAGTACTTC
TRBJ2-7 TRBV5-1 few NA CASSRAVTTYEQYF TGCGCCAGCAGCCGGGCGGTCACCACCTACGAGCAGTACTTC
TRBJ2-7 TRBV4-2 few NA CASSQESVAAEQYF TGTGCCAGCAGCCAAGAAAGTGTGGCGGCCGAGCAGTACTTC
TRBJ2-3 TRBV6-2/TRBV6-3 NA TRBD2 CASSPLSGGSTDTQYF TGTGCCAGCAGTCCGCTTTCGGGAGGGAGCACAGATACGCAGTATTTT
TRBJ2-1 TRBV6-2/TRBV6-3 few TRBD2 CASSYSGGATYEQFF TGTGCCAGCAGTTACTCCGGGGGGGCCACCTATGAGCAGTTCTTC
TRBJ2-5 TRBV7-2 few TRBD2 CASSLGRGAQETQYF TGTGCCAGCAGCTTAGGGCGGGGGGCCCAAGAGACCCAGTACTTC
TRBJ2-1 TRBV30 NA NA CAWRIDSYSYNEQFF TGTGCCTGGAGAATAGACAGTTACTCCTACAATGAGCAGTTCTTC
TRBJ2-1 TRBV7-3 NA NA CASSSQRDNEQFF TGTGCCAGCAGCTCCCAGAGGGACAATGAGCAGTTCTTC
TRBJ2-7 TRBV6-1 NA TRBD2 CASSGFRGGRSDEQYF TGTGCCAGCTCCGGGTTCCGCGGCGGGAGGAGCGACGAGCAGTACTTC
TRBJ2-7 TRBV12-3/TRBV12-4 NA NA CATRAGGSYEQYF TGTGCCACTCGAGCAGGCGGCTCCTACGAGCAGTACTTC
TRBJ1-1 TRBV7-2 few NA CASSTRTGNTEAFF TGTGCCAGCAGCACCCGGACGGGGAACACTGAAGCTTTCTTT
TRBJ1-2 TRBV9 few NA CASSVEGGGHHANYGYTF TGTGCCAGCAGCGTAGAGGGCGGTGGTCACCATGCTAACTATGGCTACACCTTC
TRBJ1-5 TRBV6-2/TRBV6-3 NA NA CASSYFTGNNQPQHF TGTGCCAGCAGTTACTTCACAGGGAACAATCAGCCCCAGCATTTT
TRBJ2-2 TRBV29-1 NA TRBD1 CSVVVGQSTGELFF TGCAGCGTTGTCGTGGGACAGAGCACCGGGGAGCTGTTTTTT
TRBJ2-2 TRBV12-3/TRBV12-4 few TRBD1 CASKTTGARSNTGELFF TGTGCCAGCAAAACGACAGGGGCGAGATCGAACACCGGGGAGCTGTTTTTT
TRBJ1-2 TRBV12-3/TRBV12-4 many TRBD1 CASTRDRAYGYTF TGTGCCAGCACCCGAGACAGGGCCTATGGCTACACCTTC
TRBJ2-4 TRBV7-7 few NA CASSADRMGAKNIQYF TGTGCTAGCAGCGCCGATCGGATGGGAGCCAAAAACATTCAGTACTTC
TRBJ2-3 TRBV20-1 few TRBD2 CSAGGTSRNTDTQYF TGCAGTGCCGGAGGGACTAGCAGAAACACAGATACGCAGTATTTT
TRBJ2-7 TRBV20-1 NA TRBD2 CSARDPYGRNYEQYF TGCAGTGCTAGAGATCCATACGGGAGGAACTACGAGCAGTACTTC
TRBJ2-5 TRBV5-1 many NA CASSLAYGNKETQYF TGCGCCAGCAGCTTGGCTTACGGGAATAAAGAGACCCAGTACTTC
TRBJ2-3 TRBV12-3/TRBV12-4 few TRBD2 CASRRGGLSTDTQYF TGTGCCAGCAGGCGGGGGGGCCTCAGCACAGATACGCAGTATTTT
TRBJ2-7 TRBV7-2 many NA CASSPTGATYEQYF TGTGCCAGCAGCCCCACGGGGGCCACCTACGAGCAGTACTTC
TRBJ2-6 TRBV5-1 NA NA CASSLMGEGANVLTF TGCGCCAGCAGCTTGATGGGGGAAGGGGCCAACGTCCTGACTTTC
TRBJ2-1 TRBV20-1 many NA CSARSGEREQFF TGCAGTGCTAGATCCGGCGAGAGGGAGCAGTTCTTC
TRBJ2-1 TRBV9 many NA CASSGRNYNEQFF TGTGCCAGCAGCGGACGGAACTACAATGAGCAGTTCTTC
TRBJ1-1 TRBV2 few NA CASSAEGTLGSTEAFF TGTGCCAGCAGTGCCGAGGGGACCCTGGGTAGCACTGAAGCTTTCTTT
TRBJ2-1 TRBV6-2/TRBV6-3 NA NA CASSPGAGEQFF TGTGCCAGCAGTCCTGGGGCTGGTGAGCAGTTCTTC
TRBJ2-3 TRBV6-2/TRBV6-3 many NA CASSSAYYPTDTQYF TGTGCCAGCAGTTCAGCTTACTATCCTACAGATACGCAGTATTTT
TRBJ2-1 TRBV27 NA NA CASSLKRSSYNEQFF TGTGCCAGCAGTTTAAAGCGTAGCTCCTACAATGAGCAGTTCTTC
TRBJ1-5 TRBV4-1 many NA CASSPVGFVEPQHF TGCGCCAGCAGCCCAGTGGGATTCGTGGAGCCCCAGCATTTT
TRBJ2-5 TRBV29-1 many NA CSVEDLRFVETQYF TGCAGCGTTGAAGATCTCCGTTTTGTGGAGACCCAGTACTTC
TRBJ2-1 TRBV20-1 few NA CSARDWLAYNEQFF TGCAGTGCTAGAGATTGGCTAGCGTACAATGAGCAGTTCTTC
TRBJ2-7 TRBV4-3 many TRBD1 CASSHLTGTGFDEQYF TGCGCCAGCAGCCACTTAACCGGGACAGGGTTTGACGAGCAGTACTTC
TRBJ1-1 TRBV2 NA NA CASKSDAGVRTEAFF TGTGCCAGCAAATCTGATGCTGGGGTTAGGACTGAAGCTTTCTTT
TRBJ2-5 TRBV7-8 NA TRBD2 CASSLAETRSGALQTQYF TGTGCCAGCAGCTTAGCGGAGACCCGAAGCGGGGCTCTCCAGACCCAGTACTTC
TRBJ2-2 TRBV6-5 NA TRBD2 CASSYSSGGDGELFF TGTGCCAGCAGTTACTCGTCCGGGGGGGACGGGGAGCTGTTTTTT